This T cell receptor (beta chain) was documented in a study of response to subunit inactivated influenza vaccine. Study-level results: Few new T cells, the authors suggested, are recruited by each seasonal influenza vaccination.

TCRdb fed the RT-PCR reads into MiXCR, producing one record per CDR3 protein. The table lists about 540,000 distinct CDR3 sequences, approximately 24% of them singletons, with 2.5% to 3% in the top ten. This clonotype was counted between two and nine times. Its antigen is as yet unknown. With 8 bases removed from V and 8 bases from J, the gap between germline ends came to 12 bases. Germline V CDR1 and CDR2: SGHAT, FQNNGV. The CDR3 covers 12 residues. A further study also used this sample, focusing on T cells expressing NK-cell markers. That investigation notes: TCR beta cDNA was generated via 5'RACE template switching incorporating UMIs. The use of an anti-gamma-delta TCR antibody, which was added in several experiments, restricted sorting to T cells expressing alpha-beta TCR.

The starting material was CD4+ T cells sorted from PBMCs, obtained about 13 days after vaccination. The TCR sequence derives from a man aged 45-65 years who received an inactivated influenza vaccine. V is TRBV11-2 and J is TRBJ1-4; D is unresolved. CDR3 residues: CASSLTGEKLFF. The CDR3 coding sequence is TGTGCCAGCTCCCTGACGGGGGAAAAACTGTTTTTT.